The clone carrying this TCR beta chain has ten or more counts. No antigen is known for it. This sample is part of a study of blood T cells in healthy people across ages. Broader study findings: Versus aged donors, long-lived donors had higher diversity and more naive CD4+ cells. Per-million-T-cell TCR beta diversity fell roughly linearly with age.

The second PCR ran 7 to 11 cycles with a sample-barcoded 5' primer and J-beta primers. Each cDNA molecule carried a tag from a template-switch adaptor that contained 12 random nucleotides. Each CDR3 protein gets one entry after TCRdb re-called the 5' RACE reads with MiXCR. The repertoire holds about 290,000 distinct CDR3 sequences, with around 27% as singletons. This CDR3 has 12 residues. The V gene's germline CDR1 is MDHEN and CDR2 SYDVKM. With 6 bases clipped from V and 4 bases from J, the junction kept 2 bases outside the gene matches. The sample taken for sequencing was blood. This clonotype was sampled from an older woman in good health. This chain links TRBV28 with TRBJ1-1; the match to TRBD1 covers 7 bases. The CDR3 spells CASSSGGTEAFF. The CDR3 nucleotides are TGTGCCAGCAGCTCAGGGGGCACTGAAGCTTTCTTT.